The 14 T cell receptor beta chains below were found in one sample sequenced in a study of human T cells and chemical hapten exposure. Time point: patch test 1, 2 weeks after DPC sensitization. The treatment: therapeutic diphenylcyclopropenone sensitization with weekly scalp DPC. TCRdb re-analysed the RACE reads in MiXCR, keeping a single row per CDR3 protein. The table lists 380,000 or so distinct CDR3 sequences, nearly 5% of them singletons. The sequencing here drew on whole blood, taken in connection with sensitization to the hapten diphenylcyclopropenone (DPC). These receptors were obtained from a woman in her forties or fifties with alopecia areata. Some clones in this sample may be carry-over from other donors' samples.

The table lists this clonotype with many counts. The chain couples TRBV12-3 or TRBV12-4 to TRBJ2-3; no clear D gene. The V end lost 3 bases, the J end lost 0 bases, and 10 bases lay between the germline ends. CDR3 length equals 15 residues. The CDR3 reads CASSFASPSTDTQYF. The CDR3 DNA follows: TGTGCCAGCAGTTTCGCGAGTCCTAGCACAGATACGCAGTATTTT.

There are a few counts of this clonotype. V is TRBV20-1 and J is TRBJ2-7; D is ambiguous. V was pared by 1 base and J by 0 bases, with 10 bases between. Germline CDR1 DFQATT, CDR2 SNEGSKA (reference sequence). CDR3 length: 14 residues. CDR3 protein: CSARGQLSSYEQYF. CDR3 sequence (DNA): TGCAGTGCTAGAGGACAATTAAGCTCCTACGAGCAGTACTTC.

Many counts were recorded for this clonotype. The chain couples TRBV7-6 to TRBJ1-1, with 7 bases aligning to TRBD1. Germline-derived CDR1 and CDR2 are SGHVS and FNYEAQ. CDR3 length equals 14 residues. The J segment lost 3 bases and the V segment lost 2 bases, leaving 3 bases of the junction unmatched. The CDR3 is CASSLSDRDTEAFF. The CDR3 nucleotides are TGTGCCAGCAGCTTAAGCGACAGGGACACTGAAGCTTTCTTT. The variable domain in full, completed from reference TRBV7-6 and TRBJ1-1, reads GAGVSQSPRYKVTKRGQDVALRCDPISGHVSLYWYRQALGQGPEFLTYFNYEAQQDKSGLPNDRFSAERPEGSISTLTIQRTEQRDSAMYRCASSLSDRDTEAFFGQGTRLTVV.

The chain is built from TRBV4-2 and TRBJ1-1; D not resolved. Germline CDR1 and CDR2: LGHNA and YNFKEQ. This CDR3 contains 13 residues. Between the trimmed V and J ends, which lost 4 bases and 2 bases, there was a span of 8 bases. The CDR3 DNA is TGTGCCAGCAGCCTTCCGGAAAACACTGAAGCTTTCTTT. It specifies CASSLPENTEAFF.

Many counts were recorded for this clonotype. The chain employs TRBV12-3 or TRBV12-4 and TRBJ2-1; a weak D match, TRBD2 (6 bases). Trimming took off 7 bases at V and 3 bases at J, with 16 bases between the two ends. The CDR3 sequence is 15 residues long. CDR3 amino acids: CASNVPGLRYNEQFF. The CDR3 DNA follows: TGTGCCAGCAACGTCCCGGGACTCCGCTACAATGAGCAGTTCTTC.

Many counts were recorded for this clonotype. A junction boundary mismatches the germline segment, possibly from a read error. J is TRBJ1-5 and V is TRBV2; D is perhaps TRBD1 (5 bases). The CDR3 length is 14 residues. Germline-derived CDR1 and CDR2 are SNHLY and FYNNEI. The CDR3 is CASSGDGSNQAQHF. The CDR3 coding sequence is TGTGCCAGCAGTGGGGACGGAAGCAATCAGGCCCAGCATTTT.

This clonotype was observed a few times. The rearrangement uses TRBV7-2 and TRBJ2-7; D is unresolved. Germline CDR1 is SGHTA and CDR2 is FQGNSA. The V end lost 4 bases, the J end lost 4 bases, and 8 bases lay between the germline ends. CDR3 length: 12 amino acids. CDR3 sequence (DNA): TGTGCCAGCAGCTCCCGTTGGTACGAGCAGTACTTC. It encodes CASSSRWYEQYF.

In this sample, this clonotype turned up many times. This sequence joins TRBV7-6 and TRBJ2-5; TRBD2 agrees at 10 bases. V shed 4 bases and J 5 bases; nucleotides not matched to a gene: 4. Germline V gene data show CDR1 as SGHVS and CDR2 as FNYEAQ. The length of the CDR3 is 14 residues. Written as DNA, the CDR3 is TGTGCCAGCAGCTCTAGCGGGAGTCGGGAGACCCAGTACTTC. Its protein product is CASSSSGSRETQYF.

This clonotype was seen many times. This rearrangement joins TRBV20-1 to TRBJ1-5; D call uncertain. The CDR3 length is 11 residues. With 1 base removed from V and 7 bases from J, the gap between germline ends came to 5 bases. The germline V gene has CDR1 DFQATT and CDR2 SNEGSKA (reference sequence). The CDR3 loop is CSARVGQPQHF. CDR3 coding DNA: TGCAGTGCTAGAGTAGGGCAGCCCCAGCATTTT.

This clonotype was picked up many times. The chain carries TRBV20-1 and TRBJ2-3; 11 bases agree with TRBD2. This CDR3 contains 15 residues. Germline assignment: CDR1 DFQATT and CDR2 SNEGSKA (reference sequence). Germline trimming cut 1 base from V and 7 bases from J; bases unmatched to any gene: 7. CDR3 loop: CSARVTSGSWNTQYF. CDR3 DNA: TGCAGTGCTAGAGTCACTAGCGGGAGTTGGAATACGCAGTATTTT.

This clonotype was seen many times. The rearrangement uses TRBV12-3 or TRBV12-4 and TRBJ1-1; D not resolved. The CDR3 length is 13 residues. V was shortened by 3 bases and J by 1 base, with 6 bases between the two germline ends. The CDR3 region has the DNA TGTGCCAGCAGTTTTCTGAGGAACACTGAAGCTTTCTTT. Amino acid sequence: CASSFLRNTEAFF.

V and J are TRBV27 and TRBJ2-7; D may be TRBD2 (7 bases). Trimming removed 2 bases from V and 6 bases from J, with 14 bases in between. CDR1 is MNHEY, CDR2 SMNVEV, per germline (reference sequence). The CDR3 runs 14 residues. CDR3 DNA: TGTGCCAGCAGTTTAGGAGGGGGGGGAGGCGAGCAGTACTTC. This gives the protein CASSLGGGGGEQYF.

This clonotype was found many times. CDR3 amino acids: CASSYVQRMSNQPQHF. For the CDR3, the DNA is TGTGCCAGCAGTTACGTACAGCGGATGAGCAATCAGCCCCAGCATTTT. This sequence joins TRBV6-2 or TRBV6-3 and TRBJ1-5, with unresolved D. The V and J ends lost 2 bases and 1 base respectively, with 12 bases between them. The CDR3 loop spans 16 amino acids. Germline-derived CDR1 and CDR2 are MNHEY and SVGEGT.

Ten or more counts support this clonotype. At one of its ends the junction is not consistent with the germline gene, which may arise from a read error. For the CDR3, the DNA is TGTGCCAGCAGGGAATCGGGGCGCGGGAATGAGCAGTTCTTC. Translated: CASRESGRGNEQFF. This sequence joins TRBV25-1 and TRBJ2-1; perhaps D is TRBD1 or TRBD2 (5 bases each). This CDR3 is built from 14 residues. Germline values: CDR1 MGHDK, CDR2 SYGVNS.